This TCR beta chain was captured in a study of shared clonotypes between healthy human individuals. There were only Caucasian adults among the donors, and all lived in Nashville, Tennessee. It was into CD45RA+ naive and CD45RA-negative memory subsets that the CD4+ cells were split. For this clone: Its antigen is undetermined.

General study findings and limits: Naive subsets tended to show greater estimated richness than memory subsets.

Genomic DNA from each subset was divided evenly over several immunoSEQ plates. The data were produced by immunoSEQ multiplex PCR, yet TCRdb's version contains in-frame clones alone and is incomplete. This sample has some 1,100,000 clones; around 78% occur once, and the top ten carry 0.5% to 0.6%. Input material: memory CD4+ T cells from PBMCs. The sample's subset: CD45RA-negative fraction. This clonotype was sampled from a man younger than 35 in good health. Some clones in this sample may be carry-over from other donors' samples.

DNA of the CDR3: TGTGCCAGTAGTATAGTGGGACAGATGGGGACCCAGTACTTC. Translation: CASSIVGQMGTQYF. The chain recombines TRBV19 with TRBJ2-5, with 7 bases identical to TRBD1. CDR1 is LNHDA, CDR2 SQIVND, per germline (reference sequence). The CDR3 runs 14 residues. Trimming cost V 1 base and J 7 bases; bases outside gene matches: 6.